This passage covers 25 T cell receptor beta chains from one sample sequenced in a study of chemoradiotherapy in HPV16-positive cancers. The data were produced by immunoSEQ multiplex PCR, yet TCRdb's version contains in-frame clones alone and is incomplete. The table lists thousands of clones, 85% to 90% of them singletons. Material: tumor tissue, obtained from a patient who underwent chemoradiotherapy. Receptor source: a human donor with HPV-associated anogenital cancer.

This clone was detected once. The CDR3 sequence: CASSVGVNSYEQYF. The CDR3 bases are TGTGCCAGCAGCGTAGGGGTTAACTCCTACGAGCAGTACTTC. The J gene is TRBJ2-7, the V gene TRBV9, with D hard to call. This CDR3 has 14 amino acids. V was cut by 0 bases and J by 0 bases, with 7 bases left in between. Germline V lookup: CDR1 SGDLS, CDR2 YYNGEE. Supplemented by reference TRBV9 and TRBJ2-7, the full variable domain reads DSGVTQTPKHLITATGQRVTLRCSPRSGDLSVYWYQQSLDQGLQFLIQYYNGEERAKGNILERFSAQQFPDLHSELNLSSLELGDSALYFCASSVGVNSYEQYFGPGTRLTVT.

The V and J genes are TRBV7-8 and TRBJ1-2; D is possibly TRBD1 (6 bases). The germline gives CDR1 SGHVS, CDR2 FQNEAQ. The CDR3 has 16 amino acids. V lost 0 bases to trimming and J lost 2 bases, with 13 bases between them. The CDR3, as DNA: TGTGCCAGCAGCTTAGCCTCAGCAGGGGCCAACTATGGCTACACCTTC. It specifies CASSLASAGANYGYTF.

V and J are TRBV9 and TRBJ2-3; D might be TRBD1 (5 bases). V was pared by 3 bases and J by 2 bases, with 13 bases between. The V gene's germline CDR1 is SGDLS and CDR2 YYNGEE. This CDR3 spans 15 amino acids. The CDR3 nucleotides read TGTGCCAGCAGCGACTACGACAGTCCCACAGATACGCAGTATTTT. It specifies CASSDYDSPTDTQYF.

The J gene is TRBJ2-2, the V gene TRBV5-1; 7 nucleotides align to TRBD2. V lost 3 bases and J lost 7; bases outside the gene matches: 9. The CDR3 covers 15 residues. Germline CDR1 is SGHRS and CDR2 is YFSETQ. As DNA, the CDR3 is TGCGCCAGCAGCTCGGGGGGACTTTTCGGCGGGGAGCTGTTTTTT. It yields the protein CASSSGGLFGGELFF.

The CDR3 sequence: CASSLLGAYNEQFF. CDR3 coding DNA: TGTGCCAGCAGTTTATTAGGGGCGTACAATGAGCAGTTCTTC. The J gene is TRBJ2-1, the V gene TRBV27; a possible D gene is TRBD1 (5 bases). With 1 base removed from V and 4 bases from J, the gap between germline ends came to 8 bases. The germline gives CDR1 MNHEY, CDR2 SMNVEV (reference sequence). This CDR3 is 14 amino acids long.

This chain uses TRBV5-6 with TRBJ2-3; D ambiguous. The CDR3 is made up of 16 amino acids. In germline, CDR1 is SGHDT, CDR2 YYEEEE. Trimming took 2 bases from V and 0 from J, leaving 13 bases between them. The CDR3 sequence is CASSLTTETSTDTQYF. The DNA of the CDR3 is TGTGCCAGCAGCTTAACGACCGAGACTAGCACAGATACGCAGTATTTT.

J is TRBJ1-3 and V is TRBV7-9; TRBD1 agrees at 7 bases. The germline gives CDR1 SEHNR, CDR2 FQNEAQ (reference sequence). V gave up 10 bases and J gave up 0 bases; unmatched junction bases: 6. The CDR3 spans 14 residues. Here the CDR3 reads CATVDRASGNTIYF. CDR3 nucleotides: TGTGCCACCGTAGACAGGGCCTCTGGAAACACCATATATTTT.

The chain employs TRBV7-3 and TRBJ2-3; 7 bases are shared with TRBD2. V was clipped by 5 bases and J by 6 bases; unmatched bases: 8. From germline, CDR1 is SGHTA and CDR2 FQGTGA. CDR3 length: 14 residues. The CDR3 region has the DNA TGTGCCAGCAGCCTAGGGCTAGCGGAGGATACGCAGTATTTT. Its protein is CASSLGLAEDTQYF.

CDR3 DNA sequence: TGCGCCAGCACCGGAGGGGGGCACCTGGATACCTACGAGCAGTACTTC. It encodes CASTGGGHLDTYEQYF. The chain recombines TRBV5-1 with TRBJ2-7; D could derive from TRBD1 or TRBD2 (6 bases each). The V end was cut by 6 bases, the J end by 2 bases, with 21 bases between. The germline V gene encodes CDR1 SGHRS and CDR2 YFSETQ. This CDR3 has 16 amino acids.

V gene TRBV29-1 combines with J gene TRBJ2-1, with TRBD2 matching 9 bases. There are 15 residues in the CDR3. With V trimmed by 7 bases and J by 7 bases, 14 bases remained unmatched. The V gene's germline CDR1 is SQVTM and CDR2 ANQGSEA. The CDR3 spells CSDLPGAGGVNEQFF. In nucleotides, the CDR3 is TGCAGCGACCTCCCGGGAGCGGGAGGCGTAAATGAGCAGTTCTTC.

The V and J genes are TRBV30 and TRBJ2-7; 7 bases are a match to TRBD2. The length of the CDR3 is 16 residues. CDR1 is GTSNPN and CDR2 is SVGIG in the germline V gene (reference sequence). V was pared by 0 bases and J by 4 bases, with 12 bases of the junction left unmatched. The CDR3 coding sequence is TGTGCCTGGAGTGTAGGGACCCTAGCGGCTTTATACGAGCAGTACTTC. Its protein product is CAWSVGTLAALYEQYF. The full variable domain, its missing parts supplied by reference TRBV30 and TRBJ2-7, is SQTIHQWPATLVQPVGSPLSLECTVEGTSNPNLYWYRQAAGRGLQLLFYSVGIGQISSEVPQNLSASRPQDRQFILSSKKLLLSDSGFYLCAWSVGTLAALYEQYFGPGTRLTVT.

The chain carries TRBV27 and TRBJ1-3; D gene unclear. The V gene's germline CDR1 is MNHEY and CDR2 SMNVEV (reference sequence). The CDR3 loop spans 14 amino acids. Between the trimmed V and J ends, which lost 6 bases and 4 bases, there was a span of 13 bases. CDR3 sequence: CASSSSLGGNTIYF. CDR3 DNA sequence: TGTGCCAGCAGCTCCAGCCTTGGGGGAAACACCATATATTTT.

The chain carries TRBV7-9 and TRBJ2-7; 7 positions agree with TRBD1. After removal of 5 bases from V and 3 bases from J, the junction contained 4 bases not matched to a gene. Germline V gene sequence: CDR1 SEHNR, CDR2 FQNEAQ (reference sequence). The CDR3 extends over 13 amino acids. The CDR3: CASSPGQIYEQYF. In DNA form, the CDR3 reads TGTGCCAGCAGCCCGGGACAGATCTACGAGCAGTACTTC.

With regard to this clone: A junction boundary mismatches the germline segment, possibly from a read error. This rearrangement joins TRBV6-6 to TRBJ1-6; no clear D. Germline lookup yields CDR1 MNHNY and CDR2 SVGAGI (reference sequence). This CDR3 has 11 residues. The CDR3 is CATSGEGPLHF. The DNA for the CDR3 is TGTGCCACCAGTGGGGAAGGGCCCCTCCACTTT.

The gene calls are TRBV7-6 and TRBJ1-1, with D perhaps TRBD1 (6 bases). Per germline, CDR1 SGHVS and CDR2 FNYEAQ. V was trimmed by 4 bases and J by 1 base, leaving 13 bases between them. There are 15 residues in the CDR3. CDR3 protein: CASSWVLGGNTEAFF. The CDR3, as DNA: TGTGCCAGCAGCTGGGTTTTAGGGGGGAACACTGAAGCTTTCTTT.

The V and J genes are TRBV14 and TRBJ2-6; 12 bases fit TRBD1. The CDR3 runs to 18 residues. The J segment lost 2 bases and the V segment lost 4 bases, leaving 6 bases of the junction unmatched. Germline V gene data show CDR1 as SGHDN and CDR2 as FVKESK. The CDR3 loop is CASSRLGQGAAGANVLTF. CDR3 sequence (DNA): TGTGCCAGCAGCCGCTTGGGACAGGGGGCGGCTGGGGCCAACGTCCTGACTTTC.

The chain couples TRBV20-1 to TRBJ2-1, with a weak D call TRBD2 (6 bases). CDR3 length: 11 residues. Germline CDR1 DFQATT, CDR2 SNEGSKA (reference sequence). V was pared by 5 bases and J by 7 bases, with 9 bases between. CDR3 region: CSAGTHNEQFF. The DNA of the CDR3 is TGCAGTGCTGGGACTCATAATGAGCAGTTCTTC.

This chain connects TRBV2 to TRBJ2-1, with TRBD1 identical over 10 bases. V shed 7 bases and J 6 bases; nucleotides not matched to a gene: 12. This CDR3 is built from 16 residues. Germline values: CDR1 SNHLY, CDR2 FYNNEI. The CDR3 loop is CASTQDRGPFGNEQFF. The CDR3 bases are TGTGCCAGCACTCAAGACAGGGGGCCCTTTGGCAATGAGCAGTTCTTC.

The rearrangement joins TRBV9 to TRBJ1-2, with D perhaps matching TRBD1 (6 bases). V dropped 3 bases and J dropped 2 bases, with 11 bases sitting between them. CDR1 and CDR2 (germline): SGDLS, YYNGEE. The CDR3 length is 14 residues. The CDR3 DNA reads TGTGCCAGCAGCGCATTTACAGGGAACTATGGCTACACCTTC. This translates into CASSAFTGNYGYTF.

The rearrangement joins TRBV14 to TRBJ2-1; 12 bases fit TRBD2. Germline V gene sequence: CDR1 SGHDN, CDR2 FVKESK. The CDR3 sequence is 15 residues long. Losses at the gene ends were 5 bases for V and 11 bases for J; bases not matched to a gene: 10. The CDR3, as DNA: TGTGCCAGCAGCTCACCTAGCGGGAGGGAAGGGAAGCAGTTCTTC. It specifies CASSSPSGREGKQFF.

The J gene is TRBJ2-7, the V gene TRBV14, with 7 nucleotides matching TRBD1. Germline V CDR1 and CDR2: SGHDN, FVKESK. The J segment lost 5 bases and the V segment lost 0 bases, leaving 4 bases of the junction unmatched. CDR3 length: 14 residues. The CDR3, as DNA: TGTGCCAGCAGCCAAGATCACAGGGGCCACGAGCAGTACTTC. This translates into CASSQDHRGHEQYF.

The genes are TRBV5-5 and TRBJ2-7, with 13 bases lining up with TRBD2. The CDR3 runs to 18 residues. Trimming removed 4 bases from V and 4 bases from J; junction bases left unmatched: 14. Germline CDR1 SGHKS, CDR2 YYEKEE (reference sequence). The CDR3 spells CASSHRTSGSPRQYEQYF. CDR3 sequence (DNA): TGTGCCAGCAGCCACAGGACTAGCGGGAGTCCGCGACAATACGAGCAGTACTTC.

Here the CDR3 reads CASGGRMNTEAFF. The CDR3 nucleotides are TGTGCCAGTGGGGGGCGGATGAACACTGAAGCTTTCTTT. This chain uses TRBV2 with TRBJ1-1; possible D gene TRBD1, 6 bases. Germline CDR1 is SNHLY and CDR2 is FYNNEI. CDR3 length: 13 residues. Trimming removed 9 bases at V and 0 bases at J, with 11 bases between. Variable domain in full (rest from reference TRBV2 and TRBJ1-1): EPEVTQTPSHQVTQMGQEVILRCVPISNHLYFYWYRQILGQKVEFLVSFYNNEISEKSEIFDDQFSVERPDGSNFTLKIRSTKLEDSAMYFCASGGRMNTEAFFGQGTRLTVV.

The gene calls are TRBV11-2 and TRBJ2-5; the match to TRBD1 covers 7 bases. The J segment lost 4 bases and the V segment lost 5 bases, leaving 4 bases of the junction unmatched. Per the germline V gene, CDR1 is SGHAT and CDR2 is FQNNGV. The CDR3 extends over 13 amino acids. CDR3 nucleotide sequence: TGTGCCAGCAGCCAAGGACAGGCAGAGACCCAGTACTTC. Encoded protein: CASSQGQAETQYF.

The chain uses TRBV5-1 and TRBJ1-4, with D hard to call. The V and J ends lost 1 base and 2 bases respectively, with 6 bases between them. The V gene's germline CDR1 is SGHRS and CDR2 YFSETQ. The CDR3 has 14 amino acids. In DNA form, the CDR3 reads TGCGCCAGCAGCTTGCTCGCGACTAATGAAAAACTGTTTTTT. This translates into CASSLLATNEKLFF.